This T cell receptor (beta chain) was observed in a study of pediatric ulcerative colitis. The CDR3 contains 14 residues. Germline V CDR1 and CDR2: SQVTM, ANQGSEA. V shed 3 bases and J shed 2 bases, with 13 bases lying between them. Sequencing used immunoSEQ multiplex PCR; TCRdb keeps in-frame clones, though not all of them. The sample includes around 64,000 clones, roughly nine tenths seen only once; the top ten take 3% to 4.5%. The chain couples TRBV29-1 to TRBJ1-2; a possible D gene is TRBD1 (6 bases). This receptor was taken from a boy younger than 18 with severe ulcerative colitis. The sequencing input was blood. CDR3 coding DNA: TGCAGCGTTGAGTTAACAGGGTCCAACTATGGCTACACCTTC. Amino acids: CSVELTGSNYGYTF. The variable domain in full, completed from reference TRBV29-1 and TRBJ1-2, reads SAVISQKPSRDICQRGTSLTIQCQVDSQVTMMFWYRQQPGQSLTLIATANQGSEATYESGFVIDKFPISRPNLTFSTLTVSNMSPEDSSIYLCSVELTGSNYGYTFGSGTRLTVV.